Listed below are T cell receptor beta chains from one sample, sequenced in a study of Graves' ophthalmopathy and Graves' hyperthyroidism. TCRdb ran MiXCR on the multiplex PCR reads and lists one entry per CDR3 protein. The data hold 1 million to 1.3 million distinct CDR3 sequences, with 36% observed a single time. The sample was peripheral blood or thyroid tissue (not recorded which). These receptors were collected from an adult man with Graves' hyperthyroidism. Both conserved end residues are part of each CDR3. D genes are given only for firm matches. Only part of the rows carry a size: once, few, many, or a class if the clone is expanded.

j_call | clone_size | d_call | v_call | cdr3_aa | cdr3_nt
TRBJ1-2 | - | TRBD1 | TRBV10-2 | CASSEPDRVSGYTF | TGCGCCAGCAGTGAGCCGGACAGGGTGTCTGGCTACACCTTC
TRBJ2-5 | many | TRBD2 | TRBV5-4 | CASSSRSGGGTQYF | TGTGCCAGCAGCTCCCGATCCGGGGGGGGGACCCAGTACTTC
TRBJ2-2 | - | - | TRBV6-5 | CASRRFANTGELFF | TGTGCCAGCCGACGGTTCGCGAACACCGGGGAGCTGTTTTTT
TRBJ2-7 | - | - | TRBV7-2 | CASSIPTAGHEQYF | TGTGCCAGCAGCATACCGACAGCCGGTCACGAGCAGTACTTC
TRBJ2-7 | many | - | TRBV29-1 | CSVEGGTSYEQYF | TGCAGCGTTGAAGGTGGCACCTCCTACGAGCAGTACTTC
TRBJ2-5 | - | - | TRBV6-1 | CASSRTYPDKETQYF | TGTGCCAGCAGCAGGACTTACCCCGACAAGGAGACCCAGTACTTC
TRBJ2-7 | - | TRBD2 | TRBV4-3 | CASSQDGGGLYEQYF | TGCGCCAGCAGCCAAGATGGCGGGGGGTTGTACGAGCAGTACTTC
TRBJ1-3 | - | - | TRBV5-1 | CASSRDRYNSGNTIYF | TGTGCCAGCAGCCGAGACAGATACAACTCTGGAAACACCATATATTTT
TRBJ1-6 | many | - | TRBV12-3/TRBV12-4 | CASKAGLAPLHF | TGTGCCAGCAAGGCAGGGCTAGCACCCCTCCACTTT
TRBJ2-5 | - | - | TRBV29-1 | CSINRGGWVETQYF | TGCAGCATAAACCGCGGGGGCTGGGTAGAGACCCAGTACTTC
TRBJ2-7 | - | - | TRBV4-1 | CASSQEAFSYEQYF | TGCGCCAGCAGCCAGGAGGCCTTCTCCTACGAGCAGTACTTC
TRBJ2-2 | - | - | TRBV4-3 | CASSQDPGTRELFF | TGCGCCAGCAGCCAAGACCCCGGGACGCGGGAGCTGTTTTTT
TRBJ1-1 | - | - | TRBV6-6 | CATLAGMNTEAFF | TGTGCCACTCTGGCGGGCATGAACACTGAAGCTTTCTTT
TRBJ2-7 | - | TRBD1 | TRBV2 | CASRWGTGGGGQYF | TGTGCCAGCAGGTGGGGGACAGGGGGCGGAGGGCAGTACTTC
TRBJ1-6 | many | - | TRBV29-1 | CSVQTGWNSPLHF | TGCAGCGTTCAGACAGGTTGGAATTCACCCCTCCACTTT
TRBJ1-1 | many | - | TRBV20-1 | CSASRGPSNTEAFF | TGCAGTGCTAGTAGGGGACCCTCGAACACTGAAGCTTTCTTT
TRBJ2-7 | many | - | TRBV20-1 | CSALPGTDTYEQYF | TGCAGTGCTCTTCCCGGGACTGACACCTACGAGCAGTACTTC
TRBJ2-7 | many | - | TRBV7-2 | CASSPSSGALWEQYF | TGTGCCAGCAGCCCGTCTTCGGGGGCGCTTTGGGAGCAGTACTTC
TRBJ2-7 | - | TRBD1 | TRBV9 | CASSPRGTENEQYF | TGTGCCAGCAGCCCCAGGGGGACGGAAAACGAGCAGTACTTC
TRBJ1-5 | few | - | TRBV7-9 | CASSRPGPNNQPQHF | TGCGCCAGCAGCCGGCCGGGACCGAATAATCAGCCCCAGCATTTT
TRBJ1-6 | few | - | TRBV30 | CAWTGTPNSPLHF | TGTGCCTGGACCGGGACGCCAAATTCACCCCTCCACTTT
TRBJ2-7 | - | - | TRBV7-8 | CASRGGGADEQYF | TGTGCCAGCAGAGGGGGGGGGGCGGACGAGCAGTACTTC
TRBJ2-2 | many | - | TRBV6-4 | CASSVSGGSTGELFF | TGTGCCAGCAGTGTCTCCGGAGGGAGCACCGGGGAGCTGTTTTTT